The 17 T cell receptor beta chains below were found in one sample sequenced in a study of blood T cell repertoires in COVID-19. Using immunoSEQ multiplex PCR, the repertoire was profiled, and TCRdb retains in-frame clones only, with some absent. The sample yields roughly 24,000 clones, around 89% seen once. Material: peripheral blood. These receptors were obtained from a woman aged 60-70 years with active COVID-19.

The CDR3 DNA is TGCAGTGCTCGGCCAGGTTATGCGCAGTATTTT. It encodes CSARPGYAQYF. The chain couples TRBV20-1 to TRBJ2-3; D ambiguous. Trimming removed 5 bases from V and 10 bases from J, with 13 bases in between. Germline V gene data show CDR1 as DFQATT and CDR2 as SNEGSKA (reference sequence). This CDR3 contains 11 residues.

This clone was seen once. The chain is built from TRBV7-6 and TRBJ2-1; 9 bases agree with TRBD2. With V trimmed by 4 bases and J by 10 bases, 11 bases remained unmatched. Germline-derived CDR1 and CDR2 are SGHVS and FNYEAQ. The CDR3 length is 15 residues. This CDR3 is CASSSLAGSVGEQFF. In nucleotides, the CDR3 is TGTGCCAGCAGCTCGCTAGCGGGATCCGTCGGGGAGCAGTTCTTC.

The rearrangement links TRBV3-1 (or the pseudogene TRBV3-2) to TRBJ2-3; the match to TRBD2 covers 10 bases. Germline assignment: CDR1 LGHDT and CDR2 YNNKEL (reference sequence). The CDR3 length is 21 residues. V lost 0 bases and J lost 4; bases outside the gene matches: 19. In DNA form, the CDR3 reads TGTGCCAGCAGCCAAGATGGGCTAGCGGGAGATTTTCTGGGTCGGGCAGATACGCAGTATTTT. Its translation: CASSQDGLAGDFLGRADTQYF.

The J gene is TRBJ2-1, the V gene TRBV19; TRBD2 matches at 8 bases. The CDR3 contains 17 residues. Germline V gives CDR1 LNHDA, CDR2 SQIVND (reference sequence). V was pared by 3 bases and J by 3 bases, with 10 bases of the junction left unmatched. The CDR3 is CASSIFSSGSIYNEQFF. The CDR3 nucleotides read TGTGCCAGTAGTATCTTTTCCAGCGGGAGTATCTACAATGAGCAGTTCTTC. Drawing the rest from reference TRBV19 and TRBJ2-1, the complete variable domain is DGGITQSPKYLFRKEGQNVTLSCEQNLNHDAMYWYRQDPGQGLRLIYYSQIVNDFQKGDIAEGYSVSREKKESFPLTVTSAQKNPTAFYLCASSIFSSGSIYNEQFFGPGTRLTVL.

The V gene is TRBV30, the J gene TRBJ1-4, with D hard to call. Germline lookup yields CDR1 GTSNPN and CDR2 SVGIG (reference sequence). The CDR3 covers 13 residues. V dropped 8 bases and J dropped 3 bases, with 13 bases sitting between them. Here the CDR3 reads CASEYAANEKLFF. CDR3 DNA: TGTGCCAGCGAGTATGCAGCTAATGAAAAACTGTTTTTT.

This chain uses TRBV4-1 with TRBJ2-3, with TRBD2 matching over 13 bases. The CDR3 has 15 amino acids. Germline V gene data show CDR1 as MGHRA and CDR2 as YSYEKL. V lost 4 bases and J lost 4; bases outside the gene matches: 2. CDR3 loop: CASSRTSGSPDTQYF. CDR3 bases: TGCGCCAGCAGCCGGACTAGCGGGAGCCCAGATACGCAGTATTTT.

The chain couples TRBV7-2 to TRBJ2-1; D possibly corresponds to TRBD1 (5 bases). Germline V CDR1 and CDR2: SGHTA, FQGNSA. This CDR3 is built from 13 residues. V lost 1 base and J lost 7, with 8 bases in between. CDR3 loop: CASSLGRVNEQFF. The CDR3 DNA reads TGTGCCAGCAGCTTAGGCAGGGTAAATGAGCAGTTCTTC.

V is TRBV4-2 and J is TRBJ1-2; 10 bases fit TRBD1. Germline loops: CDR1 LGHNA, CDR2 YNFKEQ. The CDR3 spans 17 residues. With V trimmed by 1 base and J by 5 bases, 10 bases remained unmatched. The chain's CDR3 is CASSQVFGGQGVYGYTF. The CDR3 coding sequence is TGTGCCAGCAGCCAAGTTTTTGGTGGACAGGGGGTTTATGGCTACACCTTC.

This chain connects TRBV4-3 to TRBJ1-1; D perhaps matches TRBD1 (5 bases). V lost 0 bases and J lost 1, with 9 bases in between. This CDR3 comprises 15 residues. CDR1 is LGHNA and CDR2 is YSLEER in the germline V gene. CDR3 sequence: CASSQDREGNTEAFF. The CDR3 region has the DNA TGCGCCAGCAGCCAAGACAGGGAAGGGAACACTGAAGCTTTCTTT.

The gene calls are TRBV7-2 and TRBJ2-7; 7 bases agree with TRBD2. Per germline, CDR1 SGHTA and CDR2 FQGNSA. This CDR3 has 15 residues. J lost 4 bases, V lost 1 base, and 7 bases had no gene match. The CDR3, as DNA: TGTGCCAGCAGCTTAGGAGGGCAGCGGGGTTACGAGCAGTACTTC. Translation gives CASSLGGQRGYEQYF.

The chain combines TRBV7-2 with TRBJ1-2, with TRBD1 identical over 10 bases. Germline V gene lookup returns CDR1 SGHTA and CDR2 FQGNSA. The CDR3 extends over 15 amino acids. J gave up 2 bases and V 6 bases, and 6 bases lay outside the gene matches. The CDR3 reads CASRPGTGVNYGYTF. The CDR3 region has the DNA TGTGCCAGCAGACCCGGGACAGGGGTCAACTATGGCTACACCTTC.

The chain joins TRBV19 to TRBJ2-7; TRBD2 matches 10 bases. The CDR3 is 17 amino acids. The germline V gene has CDR1 LNHDA and CDR2 SQIVND (reference sequence). J gave up 6 bases and V 6 bases, and 17 bases lay outside the gene matches. The CDR3 region has the DNA TGTGCCAGTAGCAGCCGGGGGTCTAGCGGGAGTGGTGCCGAGCAGTACTTC. Translated, it gives CASSSRGSSGSGAEQYF. Variable domain in full (rest from reference TRBV19 and TRBJ2-7): DGGITQSPKYLFRKEGQNVTLSCEQNLNHDAMYWYRQDPGQGLRLIYYSQIVNDFQKGDIAEGYSVSREKKESFPLTVTSAQKNPTAFYLCASSSRGSSGSGAEQYFGPGTRLTVT.

The chain carries TRBV6-6 and TRBJ2-7; a weak D match, TRBD1 (6 bases). There are 12 residues in the CDR3. In germline, CDR1 is MNHNY, CDR2 SVGAGI (reference sequence). V dropped 2 bases and J dropped 5 bases, with 7 bases sitting between them. DNA of the CDR3: TGTGCCAGCAGTTACAGACAGGACGAGCAGTACTTC. Protein: CASSYRQDEQYF.

In its sample, this clone was seen once. This chain links TRBV5-1 with TRBJ2-3; no clear D. The germline CDR1 and CDR2 sequences are SGHRS and YFSETQ. The CDR3 covers 16 residues. The V end was cut by 0 bases, the J end by 0 bases, with 11 bases between. This CDR3 reads CASSLDRSFSTDTQYF. As DNA, the CDR3 is TGCGCCAGCAGCTTGGACCGGTCCTTTAGCACAGATACGCAGTATTTT.

CDR3 residues: CASSLYRQETQYF. The CDR3 nucleotides read TGTGCCAGCAGTCTCTACCGACAAGAGACCCAGTACTTC. This chain connects TRBV27 to TRBJ2-5; the D is unclear. This CDR3 comprises 13 residues. The germline V gene encodes CDR1 MNHEY and CDR2 SMNVEV (reference sequence). V lost 5 bases to trimming and J lost 2 bases, with 9 bases between them.

The rearrangement joins TRBV15 to TRBJ1-5, with D possibly matching TRBD1 (6 bases). V was trimmed by 0 bases and J by 6 bases, leaving 9 bases between them. The CDR3 has 14 residues. Germline CDR1 and CDR2: LNHNV and YYDKDF (reference sequence). CDR3 sequence (DNA): TGTGCCACCAGCAGAGATTCAGGGGCTCAGCCCCAGCATTTT. It yields the protein CATSRDSGAQPQHF.

The V gene is TRBV19, the J gene TRBJ2-3; 7 bases are shared with TRBD1. From germline, CDR1 is LNHDA and CDR2 SQIVND (reference sequence). After removal of 1 base from V and 6 bases from J, the junction contained 7 bases not matched to a gene. The CDR3 is 15 residues long. The CDR3 region is CASSIGQGNVDTQYF. The CDR3 coding sequence is TGTGCCAGTAGTATAGGACAGGGTAACGTCGATACGCAGTATTTT.